Included here is one T cell receptor (beta chain) sequence, with context. V lost 8 bases and J 4 bases, leaving 17 bases between the germline ends. This CDR3 is 15 amino acids long. Germline loops: CDR1 SNHLY, CDR2 FYNNEI. Only in-frame clones appear in the TCRdb table, and some are missing; sequencing was by immunoSEQ multiplex PCR. The repertoire holds about 150,000 clones, with roughly 81% as singletons. The entry originates in a study of blood T cell repertoires in COVID-19. Study-wide context: Samples taken during acute and convalescent COVID-19 were collected in the United States, Italy and Spain. T cells, B-cell-depleted T cells, or PBMCs supplied cDNA or gDNA.

The clonotype originates from a human donor with acute or convalescent COVID-19. The donor label of this sample is uncertain. This chain uses TRBV2 with TRBJ1-4; D unresolved. Sequenced material: peripheral blood. The CDR3 DNA is TGTGCCAGCTGTTCTTCCATCGCTAATAATGAAAAACTGTTTTTT. Its protein product is CASCSSIANNEKLFF.